This T cell receptor (beta chain) was observed in a study of technical replicates of blood from several donors. The table came from immunoSEQ multiplex PCR; TCRdb's copy has only in-frame clones and leaves some out. The sample includes 75,000 to 95,000 clones, around 90% seen only once; the top ten take 0.27%. This clone was detected only a few times. This CDR3 region has 18 residues. CDR1 is MGHRA and CDR2 is YSYEKL in the germline V gene. V lost 0 bases and J lost 0, with 15 bases in between. The sample taken for sequencing was T cells isolated from PBMCs. The receptor was isolated from a human donor in good health. The chain combines TRBV4-1 with TRBJ2-1; a weak D match, TRBD2 (7 bases). The CDR3 loop reads CASSQDRGARSSYNEQFF. The CDR3 DNA is TGCGCCAGCAGCCAAGATCGGGGGGCCCGGAGCTCCTACAATGAGCAGTTCTTC.